This T cell receptor (beta chain) originates from a study of pediatric ulcerative colitis. Measured with immunoSEQ multiplex PCR; TCRdb has only the in-frame clones, and not every one. The sample yields roughly 37,000 clones, 70% to 90% seen once. Worth noting for this clone: Antigen specificity is unknown.

This CDR3 has 14 amino acids. The junction had 10 bases not matched to a gene; V was cut back by 7 bases and J by 5 bases. Looked up from germline, CDR1 is MNHEY and CDR2 is SMNVEV (reference sequence). Notes on the study in general: In rectum, acute severe colitis had expanded clones and less diversity.

The J gene is TRBJ2-7, the V gene TRBV27; 8 bases agree with TRBD2. This receptor was taken from a girl aged 10 to 17 with moderate ulcerative colitis. Sequenced sample: blood. CDR3 sequence: CASNEAGAPHEQYF. For the CDR3, the DNA is TGTGCCAGCAACGAAGCGGGAGCTCCCCACGAGCAGTACTTC.